The 19 T cell receptor beta chains reported below all come from one sample, sequenced in a study of blood T cell repertoires in COVID-19. Here immunoSEQ multiplex PCR was the method, and the copy in TCRdb shows in-frame clones only, minus some. This sample has 35,000 to 45,000 clones, with 70% to 90% found just once. Sequenced material: peripheral blood. The receptors were sampled from a middle-aged man with active COVID-19.

This clone was seen only once. A read error may account for a junction end that differs from germline. The V gene is TRBV5-1, the J gene TRBJ2-2; 9 nucleotides align to TRBD2. This CDR3 has 16 residues. Germline assignment: CDR1 SGHRS and CDR2 YFSETQ. CDR3 bases: TGCGCCAGCAGCACCGAAGGACTAGCGAAGACCGGGGAGCTGTTTTTT. This codes for CASSTEGLAKTGELFF.

The rearrangement uses TRBV7-9 and TRBJ1-1; 9 nucleotides agree with TRBD1. Germline values: CDR1 SEHNR, CDR2 FQNEAQ (reference sequence). The CDR3 spans 14 residues. V lost 5 bases to trimming and J lost 5 bases; unmatched junction nucleotides: 6. CDR3 DNA sequence: TGTGCCAGCAGCGTGGGACAGGGAGATACTGAAGCTTTCTTT. It is translated as CASSVGQGDTEAFF.

The sample holds a few counts of this clone. The V and J genes are TRBV7-2 and TRBJ1-1; a weak D match, TRBD1 (6 bases). V shed 3 bases and J shed 3 bases, with 14 bases lying between them. CDR3 length equals 15 residues. CDR1 is SGHTA, CDR2 FQGNSA, per germline. The CDR3, as DNA: TGTGCCAGCAGCTTCGTGGGGGGGCAGGACACTGAAGCTTTCTTT. Protein product: CASSFVGGQDTEAFF.

The J gene is TRBJ1-6, the V gene TRBV5-5; D perhaps matches TRBD1 (5 bases). CDR1 is SGHKS and CDR2 is YYEKEE in the germline V gene (reference sequence). Trimming removed 0 bases at V and 4 bases at J, with 8 bases between. CDR3 length equals 15 residues. CDR3 DNA sequence: TGTGCCAGCAGCTTGGGACAGCCATATAATTCACCCCTCCACTTT. Amino acids: CASSLGQPYNSPLHF. The complete variable domain, with remaining parts taken from reference TRBV5-5 and TRBJ1-6, reads DAGVTQSPTHLIKTRGQQVTLRCSPISGHKSVSWYQQVLGQGPQFIFQYYEKEERGRGNFPDRFSARQFPNYSSELNVNALLLGDSALYLCASSLGQPYNSPLHFGNGTRLTVT.

The chain recombines TRBV5-8 with TRBJ1-2; 7 nucleotides match TRBD1. There are 14 residues in the CDR3. The V gene's germline CDR1 is SGHTS and CDR2 YDEGEE. The ends lost 1 base at V and 4 bases at J; junction bases unmatched: 4. The CDR3 DNA sequence: TGTGCCAGCAGCTTGCCTGACAGGGTCTATGGCTACACCTTC. Amino acids: CASSLPDRVYGYTF.

The chain has TRBV7-2 and TRBJ2-1; 9 nucleotides align to TRBD2. CDR1 is SGHTA and CDR2 is FQGNSA in the germline V gene. The CDR3 covers 17 residues. The V and J ends lost 5 bases and 6 bases, in that order; junction bases with no gene match: 14. CDR3 protein: CASSPSGTRAGGNEQFF. The CDR3 DNA reads as TGTGCCAGCAGCCCTAGCGGGACCCGGGCAGGAGGCAATGAGCAGTTCTTC.

This clone has only a few counts. The V and J genes are TRBV29-1 and TRBJ2-2; D call uncertain. CDR3 length: 12 residues. Deletions cut 4 bases from V and 3 bases from J, with 6 bases between. The germline gives CDR1 SQVTM, CDR2 ANQGSEA. The CDR3 DNA sequence: TGCAGCGTTGCCCGGGACACCGGGGAGCTGTTTTTT. Amino acid sequence: CSVARDTGELFF.

This chain links TRBV7-6 with TRBJ1-5, with 9 bases lining up with TRBD1. Germline CDR1 and CDR2: SGHVS and FNYEAQ. The CDR3 totals 16 residues. V shed 5 bases and J 0 bases; nucleotides not matched to a gene: 5. CDR3 sequence reads: CASSEGQGLSNQPQHF. The CDR3 region has the DNA TGTGCCAGCAGCGAGGGACAGGGTCTTAGCAATCAGCCCCAGCATTTT.

The chain links TRBV5-1 to TRBJ1-2; D is ambiguous. Trimming left V 0 bases short and J 2 bases short, with 8 bases between. CDR3 length equals 14 residues. Germline V CDR1 and CDR2: SGHRS, YFSETQ. CDR3 nucleotides: TGCGCCAGCAGCTTGGGCGGGAACAACTATGGCTACACCTTC. Its protein is CASSLGGNNYGYTF.

The chain carries TRBV24-1 and TRBJ2-3, with TRBD2 as a possible D gene (5 bases). There are 17 residues in the CDR3. V was shortened by 7 bases and J by 0 bases, with 19 bases between the two germline ends. Germline V gives CDR1 KGHDR, CDR2 SFDVKD. The CDR3 loop is CATSGRAEDTSTDTQYF. The CDR3 DNA sequence: TGTGCCACCAGCGGGCGGGCAGAAGACACTAGCACAGATACGCAGTATTTT.

This rearrangement joins TRBV7-2 to TRBJ2-3; D is ambiguous. CDR1 and CDR2 (germline): SGHTA, FQGNSA. The CDR3 has 14 amino acids. The ends were cut back, 1 base at V and 5 bases at J, with 10 bases in the middle. The CDR3 DNA is TGTGCCAGCAGCTTAGACTTCGCAAAAGATACGCAGTATTTT. Translated, it gives CASSLDFAKDTQYF.

The chain couples TRBV28 to TRBJ2-7; D might be TRBD1 (6 bases). CDR3 size: 14 residues. Germline V gives CDR1 MDHEN, CDR2 SYDVKM. V was pared by 6 bases and J by 0 bases, with 12 bases between. Here the CDR3 reads CASRSTGRSYEQYF. The CDR3 DNA reads as TGTGCCAGCAGATCGACAGGCCGCTCCTACGAGCAGTACTTC.

J is TRBJ2-7 and V is TRBV19; tentative D call: TRBD2 (5 bases). The V gene's germline CDR1 is LNHDA and CDR2 SQIVND (reference sequence). V was clipped by 5 bases and J by 2 bases, with 10 bases between them. This CDR3 region has 13 residues. For the CDR3, the DNA is TGTGCCAGTAGTTTAGGGCGGGCCTACGAGCAGTACTTC. The encoded protein is CASSLGRAYEQYF.

The CDR3 region has the DNA TGTGCCAGCAGTTACTCGAGGCTAGCGGGAGATACGCAGTATTTT. Amino acids: CASSYSRLAGDTQYF. The chain carries TRBV6-6 and TRBJ2-3, with 8 bases identical to TRBD2. Germline lookup yields CDR1 MNHNY and CDR2 SVGAGI (reference sequence). The CDR3 extends over 15 amino acids. V gave up 0 bases and J gave up 5 bases; unmatched junction bases: 4.

The gene calls are TRBV6-1 and TRBJ1-5, with no clear D. This CDR3 region has 15 residues. Germline CDR1 and CDR2: MNHNS and SASEGT. Trimming took off 3 bases at V and 4 bases at J, with 13 bases between the two ends. CDR3 DNA sequence: TGTGCCAGCAGTGAGTTCGCGGGCTCAAATCAGCCCCAGCATTTT. This sequence encodes CASSEFAGSNQPQHF.

The chain uses TRBV13 and TRBJ2-1; D uncertain. Trimming left V 1 base short and J 4 bases short, with 23 bases between. The CDR3 extends over 19 amino acids. Germline-derived CDR1 and CDR2 are PRHDT and FYEKMQ (reference sequence). The CDR3 reads CASSLEWVGDPTLYNEQFF. The DNA for the CDR3 is TGTGCCAGCAGCTTAGAGTGGGTCGGAGACCCCACCCTGTACAATGAGCAGTTCTTC.

This clone appeared a single time. The rearrangement uses TRBV7-2 and TRBJ1-5; a weak D match, TRBD1 (6 bases). V dropped 5 bases and J dropped 5 bases, with 13 bases sitting between them. Germline CDR1 reads SGHTA; CDR2 reads FQGNSA. The CDR3 loop spans 14 amino acids. CDR3 protein: CASSTRPGDQPQHF. The CDR3 coding sequence is TGTGCCAGCAGCACCCGGCCAGGGGATCAGCCCCAGCATTTT.

This clone was counted between two and nine times. V usage is TRBV18 and J usage is TRBJ2-2, with 9 positions matching TRBD1. The germline V gene has CDR1 KGHSH and CDR2 LQKENI. The J segment lost 4 bases and the V segment lost 1 base, leaving 4 bases of the junction unmatched. There are 16 residues in the CDR3. Here the CDR3 reads CASSPRTGGVTGELFF. Written as DNA, the CDR3 is TGTGCCAGCTCACCACGAACAGGGGGCGTCACCGGGGAGCTGTTTTTT.

This clone was detected only once. The V call is TRBV9, the J call TRBJ2-1; D may be TRBD2 (5 bases). The length of the CDR3 is 14 residues. Germline CDR1 is SGDLS and CDR2 is YYNGEE. The V end lost 3 bases, the J end lost 6 bases, and 13 bases lay between the germline ends. CDR3 in amino acids: CASSGGDSSNEQFF. DNA of the CDR3: TGTGCCAGCAGCGGGGGAGACTCGTCCAATGAGCAGTTCTTC. Full variable domain (remainder filled in from reference TRBV9 and TRBJ2-1): DSGVTQTPKHLITATGQRVTLRCSPRSGDLSVYWYQQSLDQGLQFLIQYYNGEERAKGNILERFSAQQFPDLHSELNLSSLELGDSALYFCASSGGDSSNEQFFGPGTRLTVL.